This T cell receptor (beta chain) was retrieved from a study of T cells in women clearing cervical HPV infection. Whole-study findings and limits: TRBV6-7 abundance was lower in cases than controls (around 0.1% versus 0.15%).

CDR1 and CDR2 from the germline V gene are KGHSH and LQKENI. The CDR3 is made up of 17 amino acids. V shed 1 base and J shed 2 bases, with 15 bases lying between them. The table came from immunoSEQ multiplex PCR; TCRdb's copy has only in-frame clones and leaves some out. The sample spans over 30,000 clones; the ten largest clones claim 3.7%. A note on this clone: As yet, its antigen is unknown. The read gets to within 3 residues of the CDR3 end, and the germline J gene fills in the rest.

Sequenced input: blood buffy coat. The chain joins TRBV18 to TRBJ1-5; D is ambiguous. The clonotype originates from a woman between 18 and 70 years old with a cervical HPV16 infection that either progressed to CIN3+ or cleared (not recorded which). The chain's CDR3 is CASSPQEGRGGNQPQHF. CDR3 DNA, as far as it was read: TGTGCCAGCTCACCACAAGAAGGTCGCGGGGGCAATCAGCCC.